The 20 T cell receptor beta chains listed next were all sequenced from one sample in a study of T cell responses to AZD1222 COVID-19 vaccine. Sequencing was performed with immunoSEQ multiplex PCR; in TCRdb, only in-frame clones are kept and a portion is missing. The table shows 150,000 to 200,000 clones, with approximately 90% occurring only once. Sequenced here: peripheral blood, sampled 28 days after the second dose of the MenACWY control vaccine. The receptor source for this set is an adult who received the MenACWY meningococcal vaccine as a control.

V and J are TRBV18 and TRBJ2-1; 10 nucleotides line up with TRBD2. J was trimmed by 8 bases and V by 2 bases; bases with no gene match: 0. Per germline, CDR1 KGHSH and CDR2 LQKENI. The length of the CDR3 is 13 residues. CDR3 nucleotides: TGTGCCAGCTCACCAAGCGGGGGGGATGAGCAGTTCTTC. Its translation is CASSPSGGDEQFF.

The V and J genes are TRBV11-1 and TRBJ2-7; D remains ambiguous. The germline gives CDR1 SGHAT, CDR2 FQDESV (reference sequence). The CDR3 totals 11 residues. V lost 8 bases to trimming and J lost 6 bases, with 11 bases between them. The CDR3 DNA follows: TGTGCCAGCTGCGACGGTTCCGAGCAGTACTTC. Its protein is CASCDGSEQYF. The full variable domain, rest sourced from reference TRBV11-1 and TRBJ2-7, is EAEVAQSPRYKITEKSQAVAFWCDPISGHATLYWYRQILGQGPELLVQFQDESVVDDSQLPKDRFSAERLKGVDSTLKIQPAELGDSAMYLCASCDGSEQYFGPGTRLTVT.

The V and J genes are TRBV5-1 and TRBJ2-6; 10 bases align to TRBD2. Germline V gene data show CDR1 as SGHRS and CDR2 as YFSETQ. The CDR3 covers 16 residues. Losses at the gene ends were 6 bases for V and 4 bases for J; bases not matched to a gene: 7. The CDR3 nucleotides read TGCGCCAGCAACAGCGGGAGGGCTCCCGGGGCCAACGTCCTGACTTTC. Its protein product is CASNSGRAPGANVLTF.

The chain carries TRBV7-7 and TRBJ2-3; the match to TRBD2 covers 14 bases. Unmatched junction bases numbered 3, after V lost 3 bases and J lost 4 bases. Per the germline V gene, CDR1 is SSHAT and CDR2 is FNYEAQ (reference sequence). This CDR3 has 16 amino acids. The DNA of the CDR3 is TGTGCCAGCAGCTTTGGACTAGCGGGAGGACCAGATACGCAGTATTTT. Translating gives CASSFGLAGGPDTQYF.

The chain has TRBV7-2 and TRBJ1-2, with TRBD1 matching over 8 bases. Germline CDR1 is SGHTA and CDR2 is FQGNSA. CDR3 length: 15 amino acids. With 5 bases clipped from V and 4 bases from J, the junction kept 9 bases outside the gene matches. The CDR3 coding sequence is TGTGCCAGCAGCCTCACAGGGGGAGTTCTCTATGGCTACACCTTC. Translated: CASSLTGGVLYGYTF.

The chain has TRBV7-2 and TRBJ1-1; 9 bases agree with TRBD1. The germline gives CDR1 SGHTA, CDR2 FQGNSA. J was trimmed by 3 bases and V by 4 bases; bases with no gene match: 3. The CDR3 sequence is 14 residues long. CDR3 nucleotide sequence: TGTGCCAGCAGCTGGACAGGGGCTCACACTGAAGCTTTCTTT. Protein product: CASSWTGAHTEAFF.

The V gene is TRBV13, the J gene TRBJ2-3; perhaps TRBD2 as D (6 bases). The V gene's germline CDR1 is PRHDT and CDR2 FYEKMQ (reference sequence). The CDR3 covers 16 residues. The V end lost 0 bases, the J end lost 1 base, and 11 bases lay between the germline ends. CDR3 in DNA: TGTGCCAGCAGCTTAGGGGGAATAGCGGGCACAGATACGCAGTATTTT. This encodes CASSLGGIAGTDTQYF.

In its sample, this clone was seen once. This sequence joins TRBV7-9 and TRBJ1-2; TRBD1 matches 11 bases. The CDR3 spans 16 residues. Germline lookup yields CDR1 SEHNR and CDR2 FQNEAQ (reference sequence). The V and J ends lost 5 bases and 6 bases, in that order; junction bases with no gene match: 11. This CDR3 is CASSQSGTGGGDGYTF. The DNA of the CDR3 is TGTGCCAGCAGCCAAAGCGGGACAGGGGGAGGGGATGGCTACACCTTC.

This sequence joins TRBV18 and TRBJ2-5, with a possible D match to TRBD1 (5 bases). CDR3 length: 15 residues. Deletions cut 8 bases from V and 0 bases from J, with 16 bases between. The germline V gene encodes CDR1 KGHSH and CDR2 LQKENI. The CDR3: CASALGSGNQETQYF. For the CDR3, the DNA is TGTGCCAGCGCGCTAGGATCAGGGAACCAAGAGACCCAGTACTTC. The complete variable domain, with remaining parts taken from reference TRBV18 and TRBJ2-5, reads NAGVMQNPRHLVRRRGQEARLRCSPMKGHSHVYWYRQLPEEGLKFMVYLQKENIIDESGMPKERFSAEFPKEGPSILRIQQVVRGDSAAYFCASALGSGNQETQYFGPGTRLLVL.

This clone was observed once. Other DNA sequences in this specimen translate into the identical CDR3. This chain links TRBV7-2 with TRBJ2-4; 11 bases are a match to TRBD2. Unmatched junction bases numbered 8, after V lost 4 bases and J lost 3 bases. The CDR3 sequence is 17 residues long. In germline, CDR1 is SGHTA, CDR2 FQGNSA. CDR3: CASSSLSGRGGKNIQYF. The CDR3 nucleotides read TGTGCCAGCAGCTCCCTTAGCGGGAGGGGGGGCAAAAACATTCAGTACTTC.

J is TRBJ1-2 and V is TRBV10-3; no firm D call. Germline V gene sequence: CDR1 ENHRY, CDR2 SYGVKD. Trimming took off 0 bases at V and 8 bases at J, with 13 bases between the two ends. The CDR3 has 14 amino acids. CDR3 region: CAISESVETRGYTF. The CDR3, as DNA: TGTGCCATCAGTGAGTCGGTTGAGACGAGGGGCTACACCTTC.

The V call is TRBV27, the J call TRBJ1-1, with D uncertain. V lost 3 bases, J lost 5 bases, and 10 bases lay in between. Germline CDR1 and CDR2: MNHEY and SMNVEV (reference sequence). This CDR3 has 13 amino acids. This chain's CDR3 is CASSFTTRTEAFF. The CDR3 DNA is TGTGCCAGCAGTTTTACGACTCGGACTGAAGCTTTCTTT.

The V call is TRBV27, the J call TRBJ2-7, with TRBD2 matching 9 bases. The CDR3 is made up of 17 amino acids. CDR1 is MNHEY and CDR2 is SMNVEV in the germline V gene (reference sequence). Trimming cost V 6 bases and J 6 bases; bases outside gene matches: 18. This CDR3 is CASSHGGGAADALEQYF. The CDR3 nucleotides are TGTGCCAGCAGCCATGGCGGGGGGGCGGCTGACGCCCTCGAGCAGTACTTC.

The V call is TRBV28, the J call TRBJ1-4, with D perhaps TRBD1 (6 bases). From germline, CDR1 is MDHEN and CDR2 SYDVKM. The V and J ends lost 5 bases and 6 bases respectively, with 13 bases between them. The CDR3 loop spans 14 amino acids. The chain's CDR3 is CASSAWGTHEKLFF. The CDR3 DNA follows: TGTGCCAGCAGTGCCTGGGGGACACATGAAAAACTGTTTTTT.

This chain joins TRBV6-2 or TRBV6-3 and TRBJ2-7; 9 bases map to TRBD1. The CDR3 extends over 14 amino acids. Trimming took 4 bases from V and 5 from J; bases not matched to a gene: 6. CDR1 is MNHEY, CDR2 SVGEGT, per germline. The CDR3 here is CASSWDRAIDEQYF. The CDR3 DNA follows: TGTGCCAGCAGTTGGGACAGGGCTATCGACGAGCAGTACTTC.

The chain carries TRBV6-2 or TRBV6-3 and TRBJ1-2, with D possibly TRBD1 on 5 matching bases. The CDR3 runs to 15 residues. V was clipped by 6 bases and J by 5 bases, with 19 bases between them. CDR1 is MNHEY, CDR2 SVGEGT, per germline. CDR3 loop: CASSLGPMPLYGYTF. Here the CDR3 DNA reads TGTGCCAGCAGCCTGGGACCCATGCCTTTATATGGCTACACCTTC.

J is TRBJ2-3 and V is TRBV27; perhaps TRBD1 as D (5 bases). With 3 bases removed from V and 0 bases from J, the gap between germline ends came to 7 bases. From germline, CDR1 is MNHEY and CDR2 SMNVEV (reference sequence). The CDR3 spans 14 residues. The chain's CDR3 is CASSFRASTDTQYF. The DNA for the CDR3 is TGTGCCAGCAGTTTCAGGGCTAGCACAGATACGCAGTATTTT.

V and J are TRBV19 and TRBJ2-5; D might be TRBD2 (5 bases). V lost 7 bases and J lost 0, with 12 bases in between. The CDR3 is 14 residues long. Germline values: CDR1 LNHDA, CDR2 SQIVND (reference sequence). CDR3 sequence (DNA): TGTGCCAGTAAACTCGCGGGCTACCAAGAGACCCAGTACTTC. Translating it yields CASKLAGYQETQYF.

The rearrangement uses TRBV20-1 and TRBJ2-1; D may match TRBD1 or TRBD2 (5 bases each). The CDR3 contains 15 residues. The germline V and J ends were trimmed by 3 bases and 8 bases, with 20 bases remaining between them. The germline V gene encodes CDR1 DFQATT and CDR2 SNEGSKA (reference sequence). The CDR3, as DNA: TGCAGTGCTAGTTATAAGGGAACCAGGGACGATGAGCAGTTCTTC. Translated: CSASYKGTRDDEQFF.

This clone was detected once. This chain connects TRBV19 to TRBJ1-6, with a weak D call TRBD1 (5 bases). The V end lost 6 bases, the J end lost 0 bases, and 12 bases lay between the germline ends. The CDR3 loop spans 16 amino acids. Germline lookup yields CDR1 LNHDA and CDR2 SQIVND (reference sequence). This CDR3 is CASRKRGDSYNSPLHF. Here the CDR3 DNA reads TGTGCCAGTAGGAAGAGGGGAGACTCCTATAATTCACCCCTCCACTTT.